The source of this TCR beta chain is a study of OX40 agonist ivuxolimab in advanced cancers. Looking at the study overall: Ivuxolimab, which targeted the costimulatory receptor OX40 (CD134), was an agonistic, fully human IgG2 monoclonal antibody. Intravenous ivuxolimab was administered to patients every 2 weeks at six dose levels: 0.01, 0.1, 0.3, 1.5, 3 and 10 mg/kg. Among the roughly 54 dose-escalation patients, 19 had hepatocellular carcinoma, around 15 melanoma, 9 renal cell carcinoma and 9 head and neck cancer. A male proportion of about 79% and a mean age of approximately 62 years, ranging from roughly 23 to 90, were recorded for the dose-escalation cohort. Patients were allowed to have had prior anti-PD-1, anti-PD-L1 or anti-CTLA-4 therapy, and around 43% of the dose-escalation patients had been treated with checkpoint inhibitors. Partial responses were achieved by three dose-escalation patients, of whom one had hepatocellular carcinoma and two had cutaneous melanoma. Peripheral TCRbeta sequencing aimed to test whether ivuxolimab altered TCR sequence diversity and caused clonal T-cell expansion. The paper describes the monotherapy dose-escalation part (N = 52 patients) of the phase I trial of ivuxolimab. General findings and caveats noted by the study authors: Antigen specificity was not determined for the clonally expanded peripheral T cells. After ivuxolimab, more expanded clones were found on average in CD8+ T cells than in CD4+ T cells. At doses of 0.1 to 3.0 mg/kg, clonal expansion of both CD4+ and CD8+ blood T cells was observed from baseline to week 6. Low levels of normalized T-cell clonal expansion were also seen in some patients who did not respond. In the 0.1-3.0 mg/kg groups, partial responders were among the patients with the lowest normalized peripheral clonal expansion, particularly in CD8+ T cells.

This clone was picked up one time. Its cognate antigen has yet to be identified. No qualities accompany the bases; no much larger clone lies one base away. To sequence the TCRbeta CDR3 region, genomic DNA was isolated from the sorted cells. TCRbeta CDR3 regions were sequenced using the immunoSEQ Assay. TCRdb holds this immuneACCESS table with in-frame rearrangements only. Some clones are missing; in checked studies, unresolved V genes explain under half, and the rest has no known cause. In this sample the table shows about 14,000 clones, roughly 89% of which occur a single time. The leading ten clones occupy 20% to 30% of the sample. Patients with a history of autoimmune disease or receiving systemic immunosuppression were excluded from the trial. In every dose cohort, peripheral blood was drawn for TCR sequencing at baseline, cycle 4 day 1, and cycle 7 day 1. Samples came from an open-label, multicenter, first-in-human phase I dose-escalation trial of ivuxolimab. Adults with locally advanced or metastatic head and neck squamous cell, hepatocellular, melanoma or renal cell carcinoma were enrolled in the trial. Before TCR sequencing, CD4+ T cells and CD8+ T cells were sorted from peripheral blood as separate populations.

The sequencing used CD4+ or CD8+ T cells sorted from blood, collected in a trial of the OX40 agonist ivuxolimab. The receptor was derived from an adult with an advanced solid tumor such as melanoma, head and neck, liver or kidney cancer.

CDR3 region: CARAGTDYGYTF. The base sequence is TGTGCCAGGGCGGGGACAGACTATGGCTACACCTTC. The chain is encoded by TRBV2 joined to TRBJ1-2; 7 bases in the middle match TRBD1. In the germline V gene, CDR1 corresponds to SNHLY and CDR2 to FYNNEI. Reading from cysteine to phenylalanine, the CDR3 counts 12 amino acids. The kept DNA is CDR3 alone, 36 bases in frame from the first base. After removal of 9 bases from V and 3 bases from J, the junction retains 4 bases not matched to a gene.